The rows below give T cell receptor beta chains drawn from one sample of a study of early T cells in non-severe SARS-CoV-2 infection. From the 5' RACE reads, TCRdb called clonotypes with MiXCR, one entry per CDR3 protein. The sample includes 35,000 to 45,000 distinct CDR3 sequences, 8% to 10% of them seen just once. The sample consisted of whole blood. These receptors all come from an adult who was a healthcare worker with PCR-confirmed SARS-CoV-2 infection or an uninfected control (not recorded which). The CDR3 runs from the conserved cysteine through the conserved F or W. D genes are given only for firm matches. Rows give clone size only sometimes, using once, few, many, or a class for an expanded clone.

abundance | d_gene | j_gene | v_gene | CDR3aa | CDR3nt
few | NA | TRBJ2-1 | TRBV7-2 | CASSLDQGYFNEQFF | TGTGCCAGCAGCTTAGATCAGGGGTACTTCAATGAGCAGTTCTTC
few | NA | TRBJ1-3 | TRBV20-1 | CSARPSGNTIYF | TGCAGTGCCCGGCCCTCTGGAAACACCATATATTTT
NA | NA | TRBJ2-1 | TRBV12-3/TRBV12-4 | CASSGRNEQFF | TGTGCCAGCAGTGGGCGCAATGAGCAGTTCTTC
many | NA | TRBJ2-2 | TRBV29-1 | CSVDRRRTGELFF | TGCAGCGTTGACCGAAGACGGACCGGGGAGCTGTTTTTT
NA | NA | TRBJ2-3 | TRBV5-1 | CASSLGQITDTQYF | TGCGCCAGCAGCTTGGGGCAGATCACAGATACGCAGTATTTT
NA | NA | TRBJ1-2 | TRBV5-1 | CASAQATTPNYGYTF | TGCGCCAGCGCCCAGGCAACTACTCCTAACTATGGCTACACCTTC
NA | NA | TRBJ1-4 | TRBV7-9 | CASSLAPSFYEKLFF | TGTGCCAGCAGCTTAGCCCCCAGCTTTTATGAAAAACTGTTTTTT
many | NA | TRBJ2-7 | TRBV9 | CASSVGWGAYEQYF | TGTGCCAGCAGCGTAGGTTGGGGGGCCTACGAGCAGTACTTC
few | NA | TRBJ1-2 | TRBV2 | CASSGRGIYGYTF | TGTGCCAGCAGTGGTCGCGGGATATATGGCTACACCTTC
NA | NA | TRBJ1-2 | TRBV2 | CASSELQAGLNYGYTF | TGTGCCAGCAGTGAACTCCAGGCCGGGCTTAACTATGGCTACACCTTC
many | NA | TRBJ2-7 | TRBV6-1 | CASSEDRWRYLDYEQYF | TGTGCCAGCAGTGAAGATAGGTGGCGGTACCTAGACTACGAGCAGTACTTC
few | NA | TRBJ2-4 | TRBV10-2 | CASSEGVNIQYF | TGCGCCAGCAGTGAGGGGGTAAACATTCAGTACTTC